This TCR beta chain was sequenced during a study of CD8 T cells in ankylosing spondylitis. On this clonotype itself: Its antigen is unknown.

TCRdb re-called the 5' RACE reads through MiXCR, storing one row per CDR3 protein. Of 150,000 or so distinct CDR3 sequences in the sample, about 16% are singletons; the top ten hold 7.8%. Per the germline V gene, CDR1 is SGHKS and CDR2 is YYEKEE (reference sequence). The germline V and J ends were trimmed by 4 bases and 8 bases, with 15 bases remaining between them. This CDR3 contains 14 residues. The study's findings and limits: Clones linked to disease were reported to show significant enrichment in matched ankylosing spondylitis synovial fluid.

This chain links TRBV5-5 with TRBJ1-4, with D maybe TRBD1 (5 bases). This sequence originates from a male donor with ankylosing spondylitis or in good health (not recorded which). The sequenced sample was blood, either unsorted or a sorted T cell fraction (not recorded which). CDR3 in DNA: TGTGCCAGCAGCCTTGAGAGGGGTGGAGAAAAACTGTTTTTT. The encoded protein is CASSLERGGEKLFF.